Below, 29 T cell receptor beta chains from the same sample are listed, as sequenced in a study of cytomegalovirus exposure and HLA in healthy donors. The data were produced by immunoSEQ multiplex PCR, yet TCRdb's version contains in-frame clones alone and is incomplete. This table has approximately 120,000 clones, about nine tenths appearing once. Sequenced input: PBMCs. These receptors originate from a woman aged 18 to 35 in good health and CMV-seronegative.

The chain joins TRBV4-3 to TRBJ1-1, with D perhaps matching TRBD1 (5 bases). V was shortened by 4 bases and J by 0 bases, with 6 bases between the two germline ends. The germline CDR1 and CDR2 sequences are LGHNA and YSLEER. The CDR3 runs 13 residues. CDR3 sequence reads: CASSLTVNTEAFF. Written as DNA, the CDR3 is TGCGCCAGCAGCCTGACAGTGAACACTGAAGCTTTCTTT.

The chain couples TRBV6-6 to TRBJ2-1; 9 bases are a match to TRBD1. The germline gives CDR1 MNHNY, CDR2 SVGAGI (reference sequence). This CDR3 contains 15 residues. V trimming: 10 bases; J trimming: 5 bases; junction bases outside the gene matches: 12. In DNA form, the CDR3 reads TGTGCCATCCGGGCCGGGACAGGGAGGGACAATGAGCAGTTCTTC. The encoded protein is CAIRAGTGRDNEQFF.

The V call is TRBV11-1, the J call TRBJ2-1, with a possible D match to TRBD2 (7 bases). The CDR3 extends over 15 amino acids. V lost 1 base and J 5 bases, leaving 12 bases between the germline ends. Germline values: CDR1 SGHAT, CDR2 FQDESV (reference sequence). CDR3: CASSLGGGPNNEQFF. In DNA, the CDR3 is TGTGCCAGCAGCTTAGGGGGGGGGCCGAACAATGAGCAGTTCTTC. The full variable domain, rest sourced from reference TRBV11-1 and TRBJ2-1, is EAEVAQSPRYKITEKSQAVAFWCDPISGHATLYWYRQILGQGPELLVQFQDESVVDDSQLPKDRFSAERLKGVDSTLKIQPAELGDSAMYLCASSLGGGPNNEQFFGPGTRLTVL.

This chain links TRBV27 with TRBJ2-7, with 11 bases fitting TRBD2. The CDR3 spans 15 residues. From germline, CDR1 is MNHEY and CDR2 SMNVEV (reference sequence). V lost 6 bases to trimming and J lost 1 base; unmatched junction nucleotides: 5. CDR3 sequence: CASRHSGGGSYEQYF. The CDR3 region has the DNA TGTGCCAGCAGACATAGCGGGGGGGGTTCCTACGAGCAGTACTTC.

This clone was picked up a small number of times. The chain links TRBV5-1 to TRBJ2-7, with a possible D match to TRBD1 (7 bases). V was pared by 4 bases and J by 3 bases, with 14 bases between. The CDR3 runs to 14 residues. The germline CDR1 and CDR2 sequences are SGHRS and YFSETQ. Here the CDR3 DNA reads TGCGCCAGCAGCCCGGGGGACAGCCGCTACGAGCAGTACTTC. Protein product: CASSPGDSRYEQYF.

The chain combines TRBV28 with TRBJ2-3, with 13 bases that match TRBD2. The CDR3 runs to 15 residues. The V and J ends lost 7 bases and 5 bases, in that order; junction bases with no gene match: 6. Germline assignment: CDR1 MDHEN and CDR2 SYDVKM. The CDR3 reads CASKGLAGRGDTQYF. In DNA, the CDR3 is TGTGCCAGCAAGGGACTAGCGGGAAGAGGAGATACGCAGTATTTT.

This clone was seen just once. The chain couples TRBV7-8 to TRBJ2-1, with 8 bases aligning to TRBD2. This CDR3 comprises 16 residues. Germline CDR1 SGHVS, CDR2 FQNEAQ. V dropped 4 bases and J dropped 4; count of bases not matched to a gene: 9. The CDR3 reads CASSSRASGPYNEQFF. The CDR3 nucleotides are TGTGCCAGCAGCTCGAGAGCTAGCGGGCCTTACAATGAGCAGTTCTTC.

This chain uses TRBV5-1 with TRBJ2-2; 10 bases fit TRBD2. CDR1 and CDR2 (germline): SGHRS, YFSETQ. V lost 4 bases, J lost 3 bases, and 3 bases stayed unmatched. The CDR3 runs to 15 residues. The CDR3 nucleotides read TGCGCCAGCAGCCCCGGACTAGCGGACACCGGGGAGCTGTTTTTT. It is translated as CASSPGLADTGELFF.

This clone appeared once. The chain links TRBV28 to TRBJ1-1, with D possibly matching TRBD1 (6 bases). The germline CDR1 and CDR2 sequences are MDHEN and SYDVKM. The CDR3 consists of 13 residues. Trimming pared 5 bases from V and 4 bases from J, leaving 11 bases between. The CDR3 region is CASSMRQVTEAFF. CDR3 nucleotide sequence: TGTGCCAGCAGTATGAGACAGGTCACTGAAGCTTTCTTT.

V and J are TRBV28 and TRBJ1-3; tentative D call: TRBD1 (5 bases). From germline, CDR1 is MDHEN and CDR2 SYDVKM. This CDR3 comprises 15 residues. V was clipped by 6 bases and J by 4 bases, with 16 bases between them. This chain's CDR3 is CASSRRGRTGNTIYF. As DNA, the CDR3 is TGTGCCAGCAGCCGGCGTGGGAGGACAGGAAACACCATATATTTT.

The chain recombines TRBV7-3 with TRBJ2-5, with 8 positions matching TRBD2. The CDR3 spans 14 residues. Germline V gene lookup returns CDR1 SGHTA and CDR2 FQGTGA. V was pared by 2 bases and J by 5 bases, with 4 bases of the junction left unmatched. This CDR3 is CASSLAGGRETQYF. The CDR3 coding sequence is TGTGCCAGCAGCTTAGCGGGGGGACGGGAGACCCAGTACTTC.

The rearrangement joins TRBV15 to TRBJ2-1, with D tentatively TRBD1 (5 bases). Trimming took 5 bases from V and 7 from J, leaving 21 bases between them. This CDR3 is 16 amino acids long. Germline V gene data show CDR1 as LNHNV and CDR2 as YYDKDF (reference sequence). The CDR3: CATSGVRRKGINEQFF. CDR3 sequence (DNA): TGTGCCACCAGCGGAGTTAGAAGGAAGGGGATAAATGAGCAGTTCTTC.

This chain joins TRBV5-4 and TRBJ2-1; TRBD2 is a possible D gene (6 bases). Looked up from germline, CDR1 is SGHNT and CDR2 is YYREEE (reference sequence). The ends were cut back, 4 bases at V and 7 bases at J, with 27 bases in the middle. The CDR3 covers 18 residues. CDR3 in amino acids: CASSRSTAGGVSGNEQFF. CDR3 coding DNA: TGTGCCAGCAGCCGTTCCACCGCAGGCGGGGTCTCGGGGAATGAGCAGTTCTTC.

The CDR3 region has the DNA TGTGCCAGCAGTTTGGAGGGCCAACCACCCTACGAGCAGTACTTC. Translation gives CASSLEGQPPYEQYF. The V and J genes are TRBV28 and TRBJ2-7, with D perhaps TRBD2 (6 bases). The CDR3 length is 15 residues. V lost 3 bases and J 2 bases, leaving 14 bases between the germline ends. Germline-derived CDR1 and CDR2 are MDHEN and SYDVKM.

The genes are TRBV4-3 and TRBJ2-2, with TRBD2 identical over 10 bases. The CDR3 is 15 amino acids. Germline V CDR1 and CDR2: LGHNA, YSLEER. V gave up 3 bases and J gave up 7 bases; unmatched junction bases: 5. Here the CDR3 DNA reads TGCGCCAGCAGCCAGATAGCGGGAGGATTCGGGGAGCTGTTTTTT. It codes for CASSQIAGGFGELFF.

This chain connects TRBV7-7 to TRBJ1-2; TRBD1 might be the D (5 bases). CDR3 length equals 16 residues. The V gene's germline CDR1 is SSHAT and CDR2 FNYEAQ (reference sequence). V gave up 5 bases and J gave up 0 bases, with 16 bases separating them. This CDR3 is CASSPVEWGANYGYTF. CDR3 nucleotides: TGTGCCAGCAGCCCGGTAGAATGGGGGGCTAACTATGGCTACACCTTC.

This rearrangement joins TRBV19 to TRBJ1-1; weak D call: TRBD1 (6 bases). V lost 6 bases and J 1 base, leaving 12 bases between the germline ends. The CDR3 loop spans 14 amino acids. Germline assignment: CDR1 LNHDA and CDR2 SQIVND (reference sequence). This chain's CDR3 is CASSWGQSNTEAFF. CDR3 nucleotides: TGTGCCAGTAGCTGGGGGCAGTCGAACACTGAAGCTTTCTTT.

This chain connects TRBV5-1 to TRBJ1-2, with TRBD1 matching over 12 bases. This CDR3 region has 14 residues. J was trimmed by 7 bases and V by 3 bases; bases with no gene match: 4. Germline V gene lookup returns CDR1 SGHRS and CDR2 YFSETQ. The CDR3 DNA reads as TGCGCCAGCAGCTCGGGACAGGGGGCGGGTGGCTACACCTTC. The encoded protein is CASSSGQGAGGYTF.

This sequence joins TRBV28 and TRBJ2-1, with 12 bases fitting TRBD2. Unmatched junction bases numbered 4, after V lost 6 bases and J lost 1 base. The CDR3 has 16 amino acids. Germline V gene lookup returns CDR1 MDHEN and CDR2 SYDVKM. The CDR3 loop is CASSSGTSGSYNEQFF. CDR3 sequence (DNA): TGTGCCAGCAGCTCCGGGACTAGCGGGTCCTACAATGAGCAGTTCTTC.

The CDR3 nucleotides are TGCGCCAGCAGCCAAGATAATTGCGGGAGTAGCGGGGGGGCAGAGACCCAGTACTTC. The encoded protein is CASSQDNCGSSGGAETQYF. The chain couples TRBV4-3 to TRBJ2-5; 11 bases are a match to TRBD2. The germline V gene has CDR1 LGHNA and CDR2 YSLEER. The CDR3 length is 19 residues. With V trimmed by 0 bases and J by 4 bases, 13 bases remained unmatched.

This clone was recorded a few times. V gene TRBV18 combines with J gene TRBJ2-7, with no clear D. The CDR3 contains 12 residues. Germline V gives CDR1 KGHSH, CDR2 LQKENI. Trimming removed 2 bases at V and 4 bases at J, with 6 bases between. The CDR3 spells CASSPVRYEQYF. CDR3 coding DNA: TGTGCCAGCTCACCAGTACGGTACGAGCAGTACTTC.

In this sample, this clone turned up once. The V gene is TRBV2, the J gene TRBJ2-5, with 14 bases matching TRBD2. The V gene end was trimmed by 7 bases and the J gene end by 5 bases; junction bases not matched to a gene: 9. Per germline, CDR1 SNHLY and CDR2 FYNNEI. The CDR3 loop spans 16 amino acids. This CDR3 reads CASTPGLAGGQETQYF. CDR3 coding DNA: TGTGCCAGCACCCCCGGACTAGCGGGGGGCCAGGAGACCCAGTACTTC.

This clone was detected only once. The J gene is TRBJ1-4, the V gene TRBV30; no reliable D call. V gave up 0 bases and J gave up 7 bases, with 9 bases separating them. Per germline, CDR1 GTSNPN and CDR2 SVGIG (reference sequence). The CDR3 has 13 amino acids. CDR3 sequence: CAWSVSRVEKLFF. CDR3 nucleotide sequence: TGTGCCTGGAGTGTTTCTCGGGTTGAAAAACTGTTTTTT.

The V call is TRBV30, the J call TRBJ2-7, with TRBD1 identical over 10 bases. The CDR3 has 18 amino acids. Germline loops: CDR1 GTSNPN, CDR2 SVGIG (reference sequence). V dropped 2 bases and J dropped 4; count of bases not matched to a gene: 17. The CDR3 bases are TGTGCCTGGAGTTTGGGGCAATACACGGGACAGGGGAGGTACGAGCAGTACTTC. This codes for CAWSLGQYTGQGRYEQYF.

This chain joins TRBV28 and TRBJ2-2, with 7 bases aligning to TRBD1. The CDR3 extends over 16 amino acids. The V segment lost 4 bases and the J segment 2 bases; nucleotides outside the gene matches: 7. Germline lookup yields CDR1 MDHEN and CDR2 SYDVKM. CDR3 sequence (DNA): TGTGCCAGCAGTTCCACGACAGGGAGAAACACCGGGGAGCTGTTTTTT. Translating gives CASSSTTGRNTGELFF.

The chain is built from TRBV19 and TRBJ2-1; 12 nucleotides align to TRBD2. The CDR3 length is 16 residues. Germline lookup yields CDR1 LNHDA and CDR2 SQIVND (reference sequence). Trimming took 2 bases from V and 4 from J; bases not matched to a gene: 3. The CDR3 region is CASSILAGGFYNEQFF. The CDR3 DNA reads TGTGCCAGTAGTATACTAGCGGGGGGGTTTTACAATGAGCAGTTCTTC. Full variable domain (rest looked up from reference TRBV19 and TRBJ2-1): DGGITQSPKYLFRKEGQNVTLSCEQNLNHDAMYWYRQDPGQGLRLIYYSQIVNDFQKGDIAEGYSVSREKKESFPLTVTSAQKNPTAFYLCASSILAGGFYNEQFFGPGTRLTVL.

The J gene is TRBJ2-1, the V gene TRBV11-2; weak D call: TRBD2 (6 bases). The germline V gene encodes CDR1 SGHAT and CDR2 FQNNGV. The V end lost 5 bases, the J end lost 8 bases, and 22 bases lay between the germline ends. The CDR3 runs 16 residues. The CDR3 coding sequence is TGTGCCAGCAGCCCTATCCCGGTAGGACTATCGTATGAGCAGTTCTTC. Translated, it gives CASSPIPVGLSYEQFF.

CDR3 nucleotides: TGTGCCAGCAGCTTGGTGCGGGGTCGGGACAGGGGCGTTAATGAAGCTTTCTTT. Amino acid sequence: CASSLVRGRDRGVNEAFF. The V and J genes are TRBV5-6 and TRBJ1-1; 10 positions match TRBD1. The junction had 15 bases not matched to a gene; V was cut back by 0 bases and J by 7 bases. In germline, CDR1 is SGHDT, CDR2 YYEEEE. The CDR3 has 18 amino acids.

The chain recombines TRBV2 with TRBJ1-2, with D possibly being TRBD1 (5 bases). V was cut by 6 bases and J by 5 bases, with 13 bases left in between. The germline V gene has CDR1 SNHLY and CDR2 FYNNEI. This CDR3 is 13 amino acids long. For the CDR3, the DNA is TGTGCCAGCAGGCCAGGGTTGGGTTATGGCTACACCTTC. It yields the protein CASRPGLGYGYTF. Full variable domain (rest looked up from reference TRBV2 and TRBJ1-2): EPEVTQTPSHQVTQMGQEVILRCVPISNHLYFYWYRQILGQKVEFLVSFYNNEISEKSEIFDDQFSVERPDGSNFTLKIRSTKLEDSAMYFCASRPGLGYGYTFGSGTRLTVV.